The clone carrying this T cell receptor beta chain was counted many times. A single record per CDR3 protein comes from TCRdb applying MiXCR to the reads. The data show around 350,000 distinct CDR3 sequences, with roughly 20% seen just once and 8.7% held by the top ten. This record comes from a study of T cell repertoires in cytomegalovirus infection. Study at large: In public TCR beta signatures, there were indications of both CMV infection and matching HLA type.

The J segment lost 5 bases and the V segment lost 6 bases, leaving 8 bases of the junction unmatched. CDR3 length: 15 residues. This sequence joins TRBV12-3 or TRBV12-4 and TRBJ2-3, with 10 bases lining up with TRBD2. The origin of this receptor is a human donor in good health (CMV status not recorded). Some clones in this sample may be carry-over from other donors' samples. Sequenced: PBMCs. The CDR3 is CASRQLAGRGDTQYF. CDR3 in DNA: TGTGCCAGCAGACAACTAGCGGGAAGGGGAGATACGCAGTATTTT.